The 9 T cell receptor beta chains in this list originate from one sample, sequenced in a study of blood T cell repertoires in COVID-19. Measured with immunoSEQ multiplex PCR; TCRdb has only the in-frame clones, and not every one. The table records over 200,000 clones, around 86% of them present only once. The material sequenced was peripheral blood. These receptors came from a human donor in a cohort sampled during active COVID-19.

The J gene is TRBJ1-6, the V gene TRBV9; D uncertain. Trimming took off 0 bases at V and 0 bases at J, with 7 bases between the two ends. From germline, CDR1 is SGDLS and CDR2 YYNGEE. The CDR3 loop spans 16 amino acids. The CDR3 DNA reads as TGTGCCAGCAGCGTAGGGCAGGACTCCTATAATTCACCCCTCCACTTT. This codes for CASSVGQDSYNSPLHF.

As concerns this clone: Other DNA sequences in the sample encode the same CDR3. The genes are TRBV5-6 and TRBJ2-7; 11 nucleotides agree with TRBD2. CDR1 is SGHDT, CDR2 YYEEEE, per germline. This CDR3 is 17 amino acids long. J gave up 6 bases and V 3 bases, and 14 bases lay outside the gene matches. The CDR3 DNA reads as TGTGCCAGCAGCTGGAGGCTAGCGGGAGGTCGGGGGGGCGAGCAGTACTTC. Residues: CASSWRLAGGRGGEQYF.

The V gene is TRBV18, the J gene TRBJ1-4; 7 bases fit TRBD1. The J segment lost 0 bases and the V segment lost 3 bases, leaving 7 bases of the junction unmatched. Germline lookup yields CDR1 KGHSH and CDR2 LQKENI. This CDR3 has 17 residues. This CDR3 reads CASSPQGGLATNEKLFF. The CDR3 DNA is TGTGCCAGCTCACCCCAAGGGGGCCTTGCAACTAATGAAAAACTGTTTTTT. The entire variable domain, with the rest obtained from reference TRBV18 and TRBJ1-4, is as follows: NAGVMQNPRHLVRRRGQEARLRCSPMKGHSHVYWYRQLPEEGLKFMVYLQKENIIDESGMPKERFSAEFPKEGPSILRIQQVVRGDSAAYFCASSPQGGLATNEKLFFGSGTQLSVL.

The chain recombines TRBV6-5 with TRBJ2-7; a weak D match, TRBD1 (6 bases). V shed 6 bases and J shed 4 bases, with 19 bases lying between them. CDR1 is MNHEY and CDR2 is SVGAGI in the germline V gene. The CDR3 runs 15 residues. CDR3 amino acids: CASRHRDIQRYEQYF. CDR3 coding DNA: TGTGCCAGCAGACACCGGGACATCCAAAGATACGAGCAGTACTTC.

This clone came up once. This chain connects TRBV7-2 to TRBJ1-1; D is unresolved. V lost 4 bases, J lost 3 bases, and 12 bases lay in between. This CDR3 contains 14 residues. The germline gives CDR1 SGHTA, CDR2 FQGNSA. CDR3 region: CASSSRPADTEAFF. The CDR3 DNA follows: TGTGCCAGCAGCTCCCGACCGGCGGACACTGAAGCTTTCTTT.

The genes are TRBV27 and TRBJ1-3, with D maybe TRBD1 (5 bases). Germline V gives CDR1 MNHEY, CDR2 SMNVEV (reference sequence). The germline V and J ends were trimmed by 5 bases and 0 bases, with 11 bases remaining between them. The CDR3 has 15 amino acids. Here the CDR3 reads CASSQNTGSGNTIYF. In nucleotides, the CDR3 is TGTGCCAGCAGTCAAAACACAGGCTCTGGAAACACCATATATTTT.

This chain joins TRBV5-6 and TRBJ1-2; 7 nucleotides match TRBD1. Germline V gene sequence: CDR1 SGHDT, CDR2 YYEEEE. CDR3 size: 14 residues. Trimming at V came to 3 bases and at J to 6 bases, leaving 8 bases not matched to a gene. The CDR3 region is CASSWGQSVHGYTF. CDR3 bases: TGTGCCAGCAGCTGGGGACAGTCGGTCCATGGCTACACCTTC. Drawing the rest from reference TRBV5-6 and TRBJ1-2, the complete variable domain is DAGVTQSPTHLIKTRGQQVTLRCSPKSGHDTVSWYQQALGQGPQFIFQYYEEEERQRGNFPDRFSGHQFPNYSSELNVNALLLGDSALYLCASSWGQSVHGYTFGSGTRLTVV.

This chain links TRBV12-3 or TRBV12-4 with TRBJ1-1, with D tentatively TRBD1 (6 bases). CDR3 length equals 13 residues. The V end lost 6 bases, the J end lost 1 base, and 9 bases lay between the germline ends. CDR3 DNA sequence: TGTGCCAGCAGCCACAGGGAGAACACTGAAGCTTTCTTT. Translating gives CASSHRENTEAFF.

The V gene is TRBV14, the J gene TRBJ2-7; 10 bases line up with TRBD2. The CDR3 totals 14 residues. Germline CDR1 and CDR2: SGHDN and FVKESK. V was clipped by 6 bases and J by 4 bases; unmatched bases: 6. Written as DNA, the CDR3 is TGTGCCAGCAGGGCAACTAGCGGGAATTACGAGCAGTACTTC. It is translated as CASRATSGNYEQYF.